These T cell receptor beta chains were read from a single sample in a study of blood T cell repertoires in COVID-19. Data came from immunoSEQ multiplex PCR; TCRdb stores just in-frame clones and leaves some out. The sample yields about 80,000 clones, more than 65% seen once. The sequenced sample was peripheral blood. The source of these receptors is a man older than 75 with acute or convalescent COVID-19. CDR3s include the opening cysteine and the closing phenylalanine or tryptophan. D genes are given only for firm matches. Clone size is shown for a subset of rows, as once, few, many or a class of expanded clone.

v_gene	j_gene	len	d_gene	abundance	CDR3nt	CDR3aa
TRBV9	TRBJ1-1	15	-	-	TGTGCCAGCAGCGTGAGCGGACAGAGGAACACTGAAGCTTTCTTT	CASSVSGQRNTEAFF
TRBV7-3	TRBJ2-1	15	-	-	TGTGCCAGCAGCCCGACCCCCACTAGCATCAATGAGCAGTTCTTC	CASSPTPTSINEQFF
TRBV5-6	TRBJ1-2	13	-	-	TGTGCCAGCAATACGCCCGGGATGCTGGGCTACACCTTC	CASNTPGMLGYTF
TRBV11-2	TRBJ2-3	18	TRBD2	-	TGTGCCAGCAGACCTCGGACTAGCGGGGGGGGTCGTTCAGATACGCAGTATTTT	CASRPRTSGGGRSDTQYF
TRBV3-1/TRBV3-2	TRBJ2-3	15	TRBD2	-	TGTGCCAGCAGTGGGGGACTAGCGAGGGCAGATACGCAGTATTTT	CASSGGLARADTQYF
TRBV10-2	TRBJ2-5	13	-	-	TGCGCCAGCAGTGATTCGGGGAAAGAGACCCAGTACTTC	CASSDSGKETQYF
TRBV19	TRBJ2-2	14	-	-	TGTGCCAGTAGTATGGGCACCAACACCGGGGAGCTGTTTTTT	CASSMGTNTGELFF
TRBV10-2	TRBJ2-7	10	-	-	TGCGCCAGCGGAGTTGGCGAGCAGTACTTC	CASGVGEQYF
TRBV11-2	TRBJ2-7	16	-	few	TGTGCCAGCAGCTTAGGCCCCTCGGACAGCGCCTACGAGCAGTACTTC	CASSLGPSDSAYEQYF
TRBV28	TRBJ1-2	14	-	-	TGTGCCAGCAAAAGTGTCCAGGGGAACTATGGCTACACCTTC	CASKSVQGNYGYTF
TRBV9	TRBJ1-6	17	-	-	TGTGCCAGCAGCGGCTCAGGACTCCACTCCTATAATTCACCCCTCCACTTT	CASSGSGLHSYNSPLHF
TRBV5-6	TRBJ2-5	16	-	-	TGTGCCAGCAGCTACCTACTACGACAGGCTCAAGAGACCCAGTACTTC	CASSYLLRQAQETQYF
TRBV7-6	TRBJ2-2	15	TRBD1	-	TGTGCCAGCAGCGTCAGACAGGGGGGAACCGGGGAGCTGTTTTTT	CASSVRQGGTGELFF
TRBV6-5	TRBJ2-1	15	TRBD2	once	TGTGCCAGCAGGATCCGTAGCGGGGGGTACAATGAGCAGTTCTTC	CASRIRSGGYNEQFF
TRBV19	TRBJ1-2	15	TRBD1	once	TGTGCCAGTAGTTCGGCAGGGGGTAGAAACTATGGCTACACCTTC	CASSSAGGRNYGYTF
TRBV5-1	TRBJ2-7	12	-	-	TGCGCCAGCAGCAACACAGGGTACGAGCAGTACTTC	CASSNTGYEQYF
TRBV6-5	TRBJ2-3	15	-	once	TGTGCCAGCAGTTCCCCGGGGGTGGGGGTTTATACGCAGTATTTT	CASSSPGVGVYTQYF
TRBV19	TRBJ1-6	15	-	once	TGTGCCAGTAGTAGCGGAATTGGCCCTCATTCACCCCTCCACTTT	CASSSGIGPHSPLHF
TRBV6-5	TRBJ1-5	15	TRBD1	-	TGTGCCAGCAGTCCGACAGGGGGCACGTATCAGCCCCAGCATTTT	CASSPTGGTYQPQHF
TRBV4-1	TRBJ1-1	15	-	-	TGCGCCAGCAGCCAAGATCTGAGGGTGTGGACTGAAGCTTTCTTT	CASSQDLRVWTEAFF
TRBV6-5	TRBJ2-5	16	-	-	TGTGCCAGCAGTTTCAATGGACAGCAGTACCAAGAGACCCAGTACTTC	CASSFNGQQYQETQYF
TRBV7-9	TRBJ1-5	15	-	-	TGTGCCAGCAGCCCCAGGGGTGGTAGCAATCAGCCCCAGCATTTT	CASSPRGGSNQPQHF
TRBV2	TRBJ2-3	15	TRBD1	-	TGTGCCAGCACGAGACAGGGTTCTAGCACAGATACGCAGTATTTT	CASTRQGSSTDTQYF
TRBV6-5	TRBJ1-2	15	TRBD1	-	TGTGCCAGCAGTTACAGAACGACAGGGAACTATGGCTACACCTTC	CASSYRTTGNYGYTF
TRBV14	TRBJ2-1	17	-	-	TGTGCCAGCAGCCAACGGCTGGGCGGGGCGTACTACAATGAGCAGTTCTTC	CASSQRLGGAYYNEQFF
TRBV3-1/TRBV3-2	TRBJ2-3	14	TRBD2	-	TGTGCCAGCAGCCAAGGCGGGGGAATCGGTACGCAGTATTTT	CASSQGGGIGTQYF
TRBV7-2	TRBJ1-3	14	-	-	TGTGCCAGCAGCGGCGGGATCTCTGGAAACACCATATATTTT	CASSGGISGNTIYF
TRBV20-1	TRBJ1-1	11	-	-	TGCAGTGCGTCCCCTGCCGGGGGAGCTTTCTTT	CSASPAGGAFF
TRBV19	TRBJ1-5	14	-	-	TGTGCCAGTAGGCTTCGGGCGGGAGGTCAGCCCCAGCATTTT	CASRLRAGGQPQHF
TRBV14	TRBJ1-1	15	TRBD1	-	TGTGCCAGCAGCCGAGACAGGGTGGTGGGTAATGAAGCTTTCTTT	CASSRDRVVGNEAFF
TRBV11-2	TRBJ1-2	13	TRBD1	-	TGTGCCAGCAGCCGACAGGGAGACTATGGCTACACCTTC	CASSRQGDYGYTF
TRBV5-4	TRBJ1-1	15	-	-	TGTGCCAGCAGCTTGAGAGACAGACTGAACACTGAAGCTTTCTTT	CASSLRDRLNTEAFF
TRBV11-1	TRBJ2-2	15	TRBD2	once	TGTGCCAGCAGCTTATATGGGGAGGGTAACGGGGAGCTGTTTTTT	CASSLYGEGNGELFF
TRBV3-1/TRBV3-2	TRBJ2-1	14	-	-	TGTGCCAGCAGCCAAGGATCGGGGTCAGGTGAGCAGTTCTTC	CASSQGSGSGEQFF
TRBV5-4	TRBJ2-3	17	TRBD2	-	TGTGCCAGCAGCACCAATAGCGGGGGCAAAAGCACAGATACGCAGTATTTT	CASSTNSGGKSTDTQYF
TRBV6-5	TRBJ2-5	12	TRBD2	-	TGTGCCAGCAGCTCCGGACTAGCGACCCAGTACTTC	CASSSGLATQYF
TRBV14	TRBJ1-6	15	TRBD1	-	TGTGCCAGCAGCCAAGTAATGGGACAGAATTCACCCCTCCACTTT	CASSQVMGQNSPLHF
TRBV2	TRBJ1-5	15	TRBD1	few	TGTGCCAGCAAGCCCGGGACAGTTAGCAATCAGCCCCAGCATTTT	CASKPGTVSNQPQHF
TRBV30	TRBJ1-5	15	TRBD1	-	TGTGCCTGTAGACAGGGGTCCCCCTTGAATCAGCCCCAGCATTTT	CACRQGSPLNQPQHF
TRBV5-6	TRBJ2-3	14	TRBD1	-	TGTGCCAGCATCAGGACAGGGAGCACAGATACGCAGTATTTT	CASIRTGSTDTQYF
TRBV9	TRBJ1-2	15	-	once	TGTGCCAGCAGCGTAGGAGGGAGTTATTCCTATGGCTACACCTTC	CASSVGGSYSYGYTF